The rows below give T cell receptor beta chains drawn from one sample of a study of CD4 T cells in relation to SARS-CoV-2 and coronaviruses. Their antigens remain unidentified. Sequencing was performed with immunoSEQ multiplex PCR; in TCRdb, only in-frame clones are kept and a portion is missing. This sample has about 24,000 clones, with more than 60% found just once. Sequenced sample: CD4+ T cells from PBMCs, cultured in vitro. These TCRs come from a human donor in good health. CDR3s leave out the opening cysteine and the closing phenylalanine or tryptophan. Fields, in order: J gene, CDR3 length, V gene, CDR3 protein.

>TRBJ2-2|13|TRBV18
ASSGLAGNTGELF
>TRBJ1-2|13|TRBV7-8
ASSLVGDLGYGYT
>TRBJ2-1|14|TRBV7-9
ASSPLSGLSYNEQF
>TRBJ2-1|12|TRBV2
ASRESPIGTKQF
>TRBJ1-1|14|TRBV7-6
ASSLGTRSGGTEAF
>TRBJ2-5|10|TRBV2
ASSEDGGGQY
>TRBJ1-2|9|TRBV19
ASSLHRGYT
>TRBJ2-5|12|TRBV7-2
ASSSQMVDRTQY
>TRBJ1-5|9|TRBV3-1/TRBV3-2
ASIKPQPQH
>TRBJ1-6|13|TRBV11-2
ASSLQGGYNSPLH
>TRBJ1-2|12|TRBV7-2
ASSFSSSNYGYT
>TRBJ1-2|13|TRBV7-2
ASSFSSAGGIGYT
>TRBJ2-3|13|TRBV2
ASKQREGSIDTQY
>TRBJ1-1|11|TRBV11-2
ASSYSENTEAF
>TRBJ1-5|13|TRBV21-1
AGNWDPYSNQPQH
>TRBJ2-7|10|TRBV10-1
ASSGDSYEQY
>TRBJ1-2|11|TRBV5-8
ASSLRGLGGYT
>TRBJ1-2|13|TRBV19
ASSKPLRQVYGYT
>TRBJ2-1|14|TRBV7-9
ASRPRSSGSYNEQF
>TRBJ2-1|15|TRBV5-1
ASSLGGGGVSYNEQF
>TRBJ1-1|15|TRBV18
ASSPSFTGGLSTEAF
>TRBJ2-7|15|TRBV6-4
ASSDSKRSSSSYEQY
>TRBJ2-1|15|TRBV7-3
ASSLLGGRAEDNEQF
>TRBJ1-1|13|TRBV19
ASSIAGAGGTEAF
>TRBJ1-6|12|TRBV28
ASSLGPDNSPLH
>TRBJ2-3|12|TRBV15
ATSYRREADTQY